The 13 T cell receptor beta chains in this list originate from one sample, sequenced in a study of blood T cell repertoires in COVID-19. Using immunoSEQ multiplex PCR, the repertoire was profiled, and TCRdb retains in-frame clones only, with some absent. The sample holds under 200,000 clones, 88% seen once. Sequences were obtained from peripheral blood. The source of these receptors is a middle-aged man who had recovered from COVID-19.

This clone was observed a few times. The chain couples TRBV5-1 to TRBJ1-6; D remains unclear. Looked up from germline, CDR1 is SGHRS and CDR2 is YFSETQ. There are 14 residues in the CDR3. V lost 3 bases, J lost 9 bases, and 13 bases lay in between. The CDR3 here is CASSSFGVGSPLHF. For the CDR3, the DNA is TGCGCCAGCAGCTCCTTCGGGGTCGGTTCACCCCTCCACTTT.

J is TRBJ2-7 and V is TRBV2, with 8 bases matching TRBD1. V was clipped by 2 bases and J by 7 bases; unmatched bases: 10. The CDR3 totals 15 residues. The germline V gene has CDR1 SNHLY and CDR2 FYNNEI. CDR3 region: CASSESGQVLGEQYF. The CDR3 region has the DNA TGTGCCAGCAGTGAATCGGGACAGGTCCTCGGAGAGCAGTACTTC.

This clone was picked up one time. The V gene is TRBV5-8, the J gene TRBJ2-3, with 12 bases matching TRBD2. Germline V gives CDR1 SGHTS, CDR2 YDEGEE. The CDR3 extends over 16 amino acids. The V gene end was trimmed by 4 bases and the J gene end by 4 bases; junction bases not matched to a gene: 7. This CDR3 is CASSPTSGRRADTQYF. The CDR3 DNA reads TGTGCCAGCAGCCCGACTAGCGGGAGACGGGCAGATACGCAGTATTTT.

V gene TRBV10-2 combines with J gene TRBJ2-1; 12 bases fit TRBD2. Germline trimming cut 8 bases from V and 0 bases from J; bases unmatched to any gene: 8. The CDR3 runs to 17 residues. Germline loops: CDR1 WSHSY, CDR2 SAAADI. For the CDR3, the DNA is TGCGCCAGCTTCCGGACTAGCGGGATCAGCTCCTACAATGAGCAGTTCTTC. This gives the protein CASFRTSGISSYNEQFF.

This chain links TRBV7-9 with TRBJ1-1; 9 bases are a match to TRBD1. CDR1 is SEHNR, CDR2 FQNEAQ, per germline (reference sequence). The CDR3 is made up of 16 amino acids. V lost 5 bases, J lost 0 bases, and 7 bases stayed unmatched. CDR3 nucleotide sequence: TGTGCCAGCAGCCCGGGGACAGGGACTTTGAACACTGAAGCTTTCTTT. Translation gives CASSPGTGTLNTEAFF.

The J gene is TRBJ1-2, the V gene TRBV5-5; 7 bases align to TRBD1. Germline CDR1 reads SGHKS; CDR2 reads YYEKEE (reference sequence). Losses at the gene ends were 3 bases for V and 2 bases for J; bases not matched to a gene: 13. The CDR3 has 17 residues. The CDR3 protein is CASSSNYLTGLNYGYTF. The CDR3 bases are TGTGCCAGCAGCTCAAACTATTTGACAGGGCTGAACTATGGCTACACCTTC.

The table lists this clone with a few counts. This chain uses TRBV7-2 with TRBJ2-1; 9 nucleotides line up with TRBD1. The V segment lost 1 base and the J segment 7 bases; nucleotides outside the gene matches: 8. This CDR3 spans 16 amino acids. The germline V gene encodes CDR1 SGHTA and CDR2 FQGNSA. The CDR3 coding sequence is TGTGCCAGCAGCTTAGGCGGGACAGGGAGACGAAATGAGCAGTTCTTC. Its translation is CASSLGGTGRRNEQFF. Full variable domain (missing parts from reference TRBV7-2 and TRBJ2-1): GAGVSQSPSNKVTEKGKDVELRCDPISGHTALYWYRQSLGQGLEFLIYFQGNSAPDKSGLPSDRFSAERTGGSVSTLTIQRTQQEDSAVYLCASSLGGTGRRNEQFFGPGTRLTVL.

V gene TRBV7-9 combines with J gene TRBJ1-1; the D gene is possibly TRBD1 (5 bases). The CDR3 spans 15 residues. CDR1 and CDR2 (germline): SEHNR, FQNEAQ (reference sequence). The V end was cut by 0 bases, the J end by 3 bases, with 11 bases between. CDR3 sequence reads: CASSLAGRDDTEAFF. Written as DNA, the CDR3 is TGTGCCAGCAGCTTAGCGGGCAGGGATGACACTGAAGCTTTCTTT.

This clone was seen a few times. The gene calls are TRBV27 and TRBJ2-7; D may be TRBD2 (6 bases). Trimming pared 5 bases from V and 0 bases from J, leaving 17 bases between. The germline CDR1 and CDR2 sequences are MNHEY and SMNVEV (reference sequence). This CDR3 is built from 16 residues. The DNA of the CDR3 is TGTGCCAGCAGTAAATGGACTACCGGAAGCTCCTACGAGCAGTACTTC. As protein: CASSKWTTGSSYEQYF.

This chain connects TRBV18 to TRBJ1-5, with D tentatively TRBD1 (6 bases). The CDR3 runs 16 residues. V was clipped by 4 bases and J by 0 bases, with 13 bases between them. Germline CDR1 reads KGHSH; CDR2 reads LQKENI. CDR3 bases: TGTGCCAGCTCACAAGGACAGATTAATAGCAATCAGCCCCAGCATTTT. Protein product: CASSQGQINSNQPQHF.

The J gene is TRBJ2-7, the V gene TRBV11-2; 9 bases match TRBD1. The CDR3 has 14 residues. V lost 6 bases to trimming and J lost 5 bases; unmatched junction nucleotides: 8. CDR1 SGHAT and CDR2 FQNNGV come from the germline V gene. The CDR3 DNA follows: TGTGCCAGCAGAGAGGGGGGACAGGGCCACGAGCAGTACTTC. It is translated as CASREGGQGHEQYF.

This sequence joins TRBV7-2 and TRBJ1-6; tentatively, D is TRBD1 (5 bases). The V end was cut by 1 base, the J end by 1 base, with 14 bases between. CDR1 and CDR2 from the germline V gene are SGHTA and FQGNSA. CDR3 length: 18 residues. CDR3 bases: TGTGCCAGCAGCTTAGGCGGGGCAGAGTGGTCCTATAATTCACCCCTCCACTTT. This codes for CASSLGGAEWSYNSPLHF.

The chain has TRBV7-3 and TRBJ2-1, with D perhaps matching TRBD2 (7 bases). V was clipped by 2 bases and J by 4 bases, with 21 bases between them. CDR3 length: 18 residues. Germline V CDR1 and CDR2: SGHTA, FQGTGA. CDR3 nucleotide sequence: TGTGCCAGCAGCTTAGGTTCTCCGGGGGGCAAACCTTACAATGAGCAGTTCTTC. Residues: CASSLGSPGGKPYNEQFF.